This TCR beta chain was found in a study of vaccination and CD4 T cells after COVID-19. Study-wide context: Convalescent cases comprised ten or so mild and one severe, all SARS-CoV-2 positive by nasal swab PCR.

This clonotype was counted a single time. As yet, its antigen is unknown. Germline values: CDR1 SNHLY, CDR2 FYNNEI. Unmatched junction bases numbered 11, after V lost 6 bases and J lost 2 bases. CDR3 size: 16 residues. Treatment noted: roughly ten-day PBMC culture with coronavirus spike peptide pools or control peptides (ViraFEST assay). Cultured CD4+ T cells had their DNA profiled by the Oncomine TCR Beta short-read assay. TCRdb re-analysed the PCR reads in MiXCR, keeping a single row per CDR3 protein. The table shows about 16,000 distinct CDR3 sequences, with approximately 57% occurring only once. Material: CD4+ T cells from blood, cultured in vitro. This sequence originates from a human donor who had recovered from COVID-19. The chain joins TRBV2 to TRBJ1-2; 8 nucleotides agree with TRBD1. CDR3 sequence (DNA): TGTGCCAGCAGGCCTCCAGGGGGCCGGCAAAACTATGGCTACACCTTC. It encodes CASRPPGGRQNYGYTF.